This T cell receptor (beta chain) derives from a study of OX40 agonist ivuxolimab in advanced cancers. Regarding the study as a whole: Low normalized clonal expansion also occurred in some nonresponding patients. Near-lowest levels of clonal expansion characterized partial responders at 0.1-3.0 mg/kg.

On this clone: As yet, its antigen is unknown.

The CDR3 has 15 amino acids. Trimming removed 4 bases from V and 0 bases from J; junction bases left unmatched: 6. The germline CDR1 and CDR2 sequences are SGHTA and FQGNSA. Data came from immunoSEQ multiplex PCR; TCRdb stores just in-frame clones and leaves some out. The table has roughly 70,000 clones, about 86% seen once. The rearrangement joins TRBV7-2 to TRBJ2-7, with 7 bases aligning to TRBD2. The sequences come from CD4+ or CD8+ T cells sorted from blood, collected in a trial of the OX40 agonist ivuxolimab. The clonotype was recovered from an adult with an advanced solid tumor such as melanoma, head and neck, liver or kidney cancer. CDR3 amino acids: CASSYMLAASYEQYF. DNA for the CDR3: TGTGCCAGCAGCTACATGCTAGCGGCCTCCTACGAGCAGTACTTC.